This record concerns one T cell receptor (beta chain) sequence. Its specificity is not known. Axillary draining lymph nodes of breast cancer patients supplied the node samples. This sample stems from a study of breast tumors, draining lymph nodes, adjacent tissues. Overall study results and limits: That most tumor T cells come from lymph nodes remained unproven. Tumor repertoires ranked between lymph nodes and nontumor tissue in diversity, with V and J gene preferences. Most tumor T cells seemingly derive from lymph node, then expand in tumor. Luminal-like breast cancer showed significantly higher tumor–nontumor repertoire similarity than basal-like.

In TCRdb, the multiplex PCR reads were re-called with MiXCR into one record per CDR3 protein. The sample has under 300,000 distinct CDR3 sequences, approximately 36% seen once. The CDR3 length is 14 residues. Germline loops: CDR1 SNHLY, CDR2 FYNNEI. V was trimmed by 6 bases and J by 10 bases, leaving 16 bases between them. This TCR was sampled from a female donor with breast cancer. Some clones in this sample may be carry-over from other donors' samples. The chain carries TRBV2 and TRBJ1-6, with D hard to call. Sample: axillary lymph node tissue. The CDR3 reads CASRIGGPGSPLHF. DNA for the CDR3: TGTGCCAGCAGGATTGGAGGTCCGGGGTCACCCCTCCACTTT.